A selection of T cell receptor beta chains follows, all from one sample in a study of early T cells in non-severe SARS-CoV-2 infection. Each CDR3 protein gets one entry after TCRdb re-called the 5' RACE reads with MiXCR. In the table there are under 35,000 distinct CDR3 sequences, approximately 6.9% of which are singletons. Material: whole blood. These receptors came from an adult who was a healthcare worker with PCR-confirmed SARS-CoV-2 infection or an uninfected control (not recorded which). CDR3s leave out the opening cysteine and the closing phenylalanine or tryptophan. Size tells how often a clone was seen (once, few, many) or the class of an expanded clone, and some rows leave it out.

length | size | J | V | CDR3
13 | many | TRBJ2-3 | TRBV4-1 | ASSTTSGRTDTQY
13 | - | TRBJ1-6 | TRBV6-6 | ASSTLQGRGSPLH
13 | many | TRBJ2-7 | TRBV20-1 | SAIAAGLAGLEQY
12 | - | TRBJ1-6 | TRBV28 | ASSSVPRNSPLH
13 | - | TRBJ2-3 | TRBV5-1 | ASSLEARAPDTQY
9 | many | TRBJ2-7 | TRBV6-6 | AAKGAGEQY
13 | - | TRBJ2-1 | TRBV7-3 | AGSKLGPPNNEQF
13 | - | TRBJ2-7 | TRBV2 | ASSNPGTAYYEQY
16 | many | TRBJ2-2 | TRBV7-3 | ASSLTPLSGSNTGELF
13 | many | TRBJ2-1 | TRBV11-2 | ASSLDPVLVEEQF
9 | many | TRBJ2-7 | TRBV20-1 | SASLEHEQY
12 | few | TRBJ1-1 | TRBV4-1 | ASSRSGQGDEAF
13 | - | TRBJ1-5 | TRBV2 | ASTEQMGADQPQH
14 | few | TRBJ2-7 | TRBV6-5 | ASSPPVVAEINEQY
13 | many | TRBJ1-1 | TRBV4-1 | ASSQAPGGWTEAF
14 | few | TRBJ2-1 | TRBV7-8 | ASSSTSGHRNNEQF
13 | - | TRBJ2-7 | TRBV28 | ASRGQTASSYEQY
13 | - | TRBJ2-3 | TRBV27 | ASSFAGANTDTQY
11 | many | TRBJ2-3 | TRBV20-1 | SPLAGVTDTQY
12 | many | TRBJ2-5 | TRBV27 | ASSRLGPLETQY
10 | many | TRBJ2-1 | TRBV29-1 | SVRTGGNEQF